Sequencing of this TCR beta chain was carried out in a study of T cell clonality in common variable immunodeficiency. Findings and caveats of the study: Fewer deletions and N-nucleotide insertions were reportedly seen in common variable immunodeficiency TCR beta sequences.

This clone was seen repeatedly, ten times or more. Its antigen is not identified. Only in-frame clones appear in the TCRdb table, and some are missing; sequencing was by immunoSEQ multiplex PCR. Observed are some 40,000 clones, no singletons, with the top ten taking around 2.7%. Sequenced: peripheral blood mononuclear cells. The TCR originated in a person between 18 and 75 years old in good health.

This chain's CDR3 is CASRQTDTGELFF. CDR3 bases read: TGTGCCAGCAGACAGACAGACACCGGGGAG. The J gene is TRBJ2-2, the V gene TRBV5-5; a possible D gene is TRBD1 (5 bases). The missing CDR3 end, 3 residues past where the read stops, is filled in from the germline J gene. The CDR3 is made up of 13 amino acids. V lost 5 bases and J lost 3, with 8 bases in between. Germline V CDR1 and CDR2: SGHKS, YYEKEE (reference sequence).